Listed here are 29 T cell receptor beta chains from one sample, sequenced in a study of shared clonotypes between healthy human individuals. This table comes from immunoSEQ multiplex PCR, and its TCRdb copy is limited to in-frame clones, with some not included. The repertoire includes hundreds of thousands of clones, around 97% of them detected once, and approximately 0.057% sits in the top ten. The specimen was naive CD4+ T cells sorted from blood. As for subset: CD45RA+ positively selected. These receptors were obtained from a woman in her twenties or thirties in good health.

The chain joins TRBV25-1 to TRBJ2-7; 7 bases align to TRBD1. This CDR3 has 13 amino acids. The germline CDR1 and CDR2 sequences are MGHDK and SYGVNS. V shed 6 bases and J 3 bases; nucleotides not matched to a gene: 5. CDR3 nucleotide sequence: TGTGCCAGCAGAAAGACAGGGAACTACGAGCAGTACTTC. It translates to CASRKTGNYEQYF.

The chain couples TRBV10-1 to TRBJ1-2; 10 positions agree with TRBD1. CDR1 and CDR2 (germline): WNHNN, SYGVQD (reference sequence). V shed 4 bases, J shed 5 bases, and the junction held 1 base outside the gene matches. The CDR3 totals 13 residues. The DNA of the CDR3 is TGCGCCAGCAGTGGACAGGGGGCATATGGCTACACCTTC. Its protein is CASSGQGAYGYTF.

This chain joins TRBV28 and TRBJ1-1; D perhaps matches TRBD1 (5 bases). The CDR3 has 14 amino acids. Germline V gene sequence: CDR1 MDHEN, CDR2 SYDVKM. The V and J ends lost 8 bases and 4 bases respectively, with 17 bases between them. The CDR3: CASGGWGQSTEAFF. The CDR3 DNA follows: TGTGCCAGCGGGGGTTGGGGTCAGAGCACTGAAGCTTTCTTT.

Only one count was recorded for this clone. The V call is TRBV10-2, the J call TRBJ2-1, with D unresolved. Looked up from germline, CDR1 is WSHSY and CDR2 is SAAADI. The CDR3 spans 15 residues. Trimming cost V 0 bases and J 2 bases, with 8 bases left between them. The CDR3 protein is CASSESAATYNEQFF. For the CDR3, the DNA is TGCGCCAGCAGTGAGTCGGCAGCTACCTACAATGAGCAGTTCTTC.

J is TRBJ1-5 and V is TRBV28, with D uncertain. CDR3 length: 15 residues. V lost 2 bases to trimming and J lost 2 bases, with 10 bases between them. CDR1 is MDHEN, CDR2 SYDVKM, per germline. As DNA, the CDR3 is TGTGCCAGCAGTTTAACGGGGATTCGCAATCAGCCCCAGCATTTT. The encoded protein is CASSLTGIRNQPQHF.

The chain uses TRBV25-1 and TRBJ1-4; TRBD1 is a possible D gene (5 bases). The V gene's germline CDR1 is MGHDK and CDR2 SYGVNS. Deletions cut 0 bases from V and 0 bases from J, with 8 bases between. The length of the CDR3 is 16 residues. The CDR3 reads CASSEYTGATNEKLFF. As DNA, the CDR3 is TGTGCCAGCAGTGAATATACGGGGGCAACTAATGAAAAACTGTTTTTT.

The CDR3 nucleotides read TGTGCCAGCAGGGTCGGGACAGGGAACTACGAGCAGTACTTC. As protein: CASRVGTGNYEQYF. The J gene is TRBJ2-7, the V gene TRBV6-6; 9 bases match TRBD1. Trimming at V came to 6 bases and at J to 3 bases, leaving 6 bases not matched to a gene. This CDR3 region has 14 residues. The germline V gene encodes CDR1 MNHNY and CDR2 SVGAGI (reference sequence).

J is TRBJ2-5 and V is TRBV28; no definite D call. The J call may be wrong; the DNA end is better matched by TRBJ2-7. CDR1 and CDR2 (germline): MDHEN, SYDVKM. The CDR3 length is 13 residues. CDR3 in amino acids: CASKTPIAHEQYF. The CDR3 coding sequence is TGTGCCAGCAAGACCCCCATCGCTCACGAGCAGTACTTC.

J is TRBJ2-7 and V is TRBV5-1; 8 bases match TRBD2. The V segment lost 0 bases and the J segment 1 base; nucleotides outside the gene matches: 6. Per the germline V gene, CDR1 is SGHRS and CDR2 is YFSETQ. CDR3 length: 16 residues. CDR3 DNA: TGCGCCAGCAGCTTGGGGCCAGCGGGGGAATCCTACGAGCAGTACTTC. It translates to CASSLGPAGESYEQYF. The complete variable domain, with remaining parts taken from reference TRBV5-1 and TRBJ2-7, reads KAGVTQTPRYLIKTRGQQVTLSCSPISGHRSVSWYQQTPGQGLQFLFEYFSETQRNKGNFPGRFSGRQFSNSRSEMNVSTLELGDSALYLCASSLGPAGESYEQYFGPGTRLTVT.

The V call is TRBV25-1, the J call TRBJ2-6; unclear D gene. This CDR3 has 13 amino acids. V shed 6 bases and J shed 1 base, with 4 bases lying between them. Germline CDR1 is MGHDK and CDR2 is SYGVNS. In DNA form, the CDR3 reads TGTGCCAGCAGGGGGTCTGGGGCCAACGTCCTGACTTTC. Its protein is CASRGSGANVLTF.

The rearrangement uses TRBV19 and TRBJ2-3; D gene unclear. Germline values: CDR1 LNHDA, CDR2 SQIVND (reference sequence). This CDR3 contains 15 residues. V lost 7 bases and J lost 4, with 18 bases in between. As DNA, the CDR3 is TGTGCCAGTACTGACAATTTGGGCACACCAGATACGCAGTATTTT. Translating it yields CASTDNLGTPDTQYF.

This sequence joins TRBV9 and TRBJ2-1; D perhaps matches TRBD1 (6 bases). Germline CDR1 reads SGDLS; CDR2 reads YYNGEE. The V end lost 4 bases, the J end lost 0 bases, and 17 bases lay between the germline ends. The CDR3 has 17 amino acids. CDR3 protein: CASSFRGGTGSYNEQFF. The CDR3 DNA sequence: TGTGCCAGCAGCTTCAGAGGGGGAACGGGCTCCTACAATGAGCAGTTCTTC.

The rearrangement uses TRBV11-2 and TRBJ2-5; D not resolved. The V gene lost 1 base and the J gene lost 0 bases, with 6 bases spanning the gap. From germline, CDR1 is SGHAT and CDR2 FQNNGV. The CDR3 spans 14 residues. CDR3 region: CASSLGPNQETQYF. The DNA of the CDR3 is TGTGCCAGCAGCTTAGGACCCAACCAAGAGACCCAGTACTTC.

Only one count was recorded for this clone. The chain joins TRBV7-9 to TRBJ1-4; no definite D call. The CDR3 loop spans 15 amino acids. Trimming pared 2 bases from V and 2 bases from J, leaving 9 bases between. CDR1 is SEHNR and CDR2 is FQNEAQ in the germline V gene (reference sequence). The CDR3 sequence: CASSLSSVTNEKLFF. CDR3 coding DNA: TGTGCCAGCAGCTTATCCAGCGTTACTAATGAAAAACTGTTTTTT.

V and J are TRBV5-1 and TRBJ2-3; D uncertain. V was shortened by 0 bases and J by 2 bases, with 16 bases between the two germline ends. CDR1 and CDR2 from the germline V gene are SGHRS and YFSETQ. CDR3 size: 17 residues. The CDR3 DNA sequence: TGCGCCAGCAGCTTGGCCTCAAGCGCCCCCGCCACAGATACGCAGTATTTT. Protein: CASSLASSAPATDTQYF.

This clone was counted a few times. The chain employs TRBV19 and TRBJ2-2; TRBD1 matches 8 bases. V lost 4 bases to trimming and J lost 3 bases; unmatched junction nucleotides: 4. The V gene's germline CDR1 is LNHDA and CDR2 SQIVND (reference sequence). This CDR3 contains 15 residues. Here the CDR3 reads CASSKQGADTGELFF. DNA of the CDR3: TGTGCCAGTAGTAAGCAGGGGGCTGACACCGGGGAGCTGTTTTTT.

As DNA, the CDR3 is TGTGCCAGCAGTACCCAGGTGGGGCGCGTCACTGAAGCTTTCTTT. This translates into CASSTQVGRVTEAFF. This chain joins TRBV6-5 and TRBJ1-1, with D possibly matching TRBD1 (5 bases). Germline V gives CDR1 MNHEY, CDR2 SVGAGI. The length of the CDR3 is 15 residues. Trimming took 5 bases from V and 4 from J, leaving 17 bases between them.

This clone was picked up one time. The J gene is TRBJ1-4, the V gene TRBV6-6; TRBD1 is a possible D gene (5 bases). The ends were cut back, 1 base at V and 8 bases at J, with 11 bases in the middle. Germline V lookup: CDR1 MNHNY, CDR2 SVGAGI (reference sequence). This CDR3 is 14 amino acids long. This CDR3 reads CASSYLGLGEKLFF. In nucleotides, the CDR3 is TGTGCCAGCAGTTACTTGGGACTCGGCGAAAAACTGTTTTTT.

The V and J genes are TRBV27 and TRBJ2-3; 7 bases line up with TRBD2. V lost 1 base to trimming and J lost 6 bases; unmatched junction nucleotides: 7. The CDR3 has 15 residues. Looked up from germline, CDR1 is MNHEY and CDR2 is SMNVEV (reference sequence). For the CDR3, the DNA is TGTGCCAGCAGTTTATTGGGGGGAGGGCTGGATACGCAGTATTTT. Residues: CASSLLGGGLDTQYF.

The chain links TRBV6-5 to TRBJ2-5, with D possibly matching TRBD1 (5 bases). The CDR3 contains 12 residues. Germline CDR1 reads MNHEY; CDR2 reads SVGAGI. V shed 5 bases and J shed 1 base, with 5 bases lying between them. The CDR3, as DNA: TGTGCCAGCAGTCAGGGCCAAGAGACCCAGTACTTC. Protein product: CASSQGQETQYF.

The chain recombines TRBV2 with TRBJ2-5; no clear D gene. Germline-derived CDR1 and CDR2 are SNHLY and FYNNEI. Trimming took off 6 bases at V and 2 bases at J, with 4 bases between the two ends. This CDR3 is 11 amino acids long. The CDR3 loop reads CASREQETQYF. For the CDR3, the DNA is TGTGCCAGCAGGGAACAAGAGACCCAGTACTTC.

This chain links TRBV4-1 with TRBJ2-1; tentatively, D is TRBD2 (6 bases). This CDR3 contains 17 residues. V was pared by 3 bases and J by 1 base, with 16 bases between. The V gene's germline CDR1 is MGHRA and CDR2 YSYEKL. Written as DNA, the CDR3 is TGCGCCAGCAGCCACGGGCGGCGCGGGGTATCCTACAATGAGCAGTTCTTC. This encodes CASSHGRRGVSYNEQFF.

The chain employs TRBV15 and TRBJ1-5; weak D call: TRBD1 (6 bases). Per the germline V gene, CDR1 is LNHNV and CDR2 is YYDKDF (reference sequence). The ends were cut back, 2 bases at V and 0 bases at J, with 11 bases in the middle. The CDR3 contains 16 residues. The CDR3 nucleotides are TGTGCCACCAGCAGAAGGGGGGAGGATAGCAATCAGCCCCAGCATTTT. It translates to CATSRRGEDSNQPQHF.

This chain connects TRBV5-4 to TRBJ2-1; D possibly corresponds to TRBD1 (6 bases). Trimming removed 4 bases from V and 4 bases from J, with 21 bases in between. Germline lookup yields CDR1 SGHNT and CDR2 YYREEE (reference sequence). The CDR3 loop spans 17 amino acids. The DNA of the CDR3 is TGTGCCAGCAGCCTCCGGACAGCCGACATACTTTACAATGAGCAGTTCTTC. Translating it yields CASSLRTADILYNEQFF.

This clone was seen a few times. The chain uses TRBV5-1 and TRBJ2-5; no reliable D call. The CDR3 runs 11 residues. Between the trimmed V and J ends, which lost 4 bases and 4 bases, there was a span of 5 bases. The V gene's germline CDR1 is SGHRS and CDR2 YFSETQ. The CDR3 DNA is TGCGCCAGCAGCCCCGGAGAGACCCAGTACTTC. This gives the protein CASSPGETQYF.

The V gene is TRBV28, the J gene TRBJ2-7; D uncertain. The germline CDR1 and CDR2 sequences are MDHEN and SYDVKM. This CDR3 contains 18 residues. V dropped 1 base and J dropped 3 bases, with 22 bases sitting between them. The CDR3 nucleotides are TGTGCCAGCAGTTTATTTAGCACACTTACCGAGACCGACTACGAGCAGTACTTC. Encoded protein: CASSLFSTLTETDYEQYF.

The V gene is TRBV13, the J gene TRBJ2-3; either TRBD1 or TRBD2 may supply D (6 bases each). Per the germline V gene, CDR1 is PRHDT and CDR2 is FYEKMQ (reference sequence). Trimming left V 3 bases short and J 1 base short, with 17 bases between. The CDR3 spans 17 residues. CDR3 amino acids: CASSFRRGEWGTDTQYF. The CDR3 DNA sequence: TGTGCCAGCAGCTTTCGAAGGGGGGAGTGGGGCACAGATACGCAGTATTTT.

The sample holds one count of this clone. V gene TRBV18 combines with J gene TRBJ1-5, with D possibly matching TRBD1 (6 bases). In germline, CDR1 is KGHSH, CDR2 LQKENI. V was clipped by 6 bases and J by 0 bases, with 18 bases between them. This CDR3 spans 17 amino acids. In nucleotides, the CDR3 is TGTGCCAGCTCCCCGGAGGCAGGGGCAGATAGCAATCAGCCCCAGCATTTT. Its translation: CASSPEAGADSNQPQHF.

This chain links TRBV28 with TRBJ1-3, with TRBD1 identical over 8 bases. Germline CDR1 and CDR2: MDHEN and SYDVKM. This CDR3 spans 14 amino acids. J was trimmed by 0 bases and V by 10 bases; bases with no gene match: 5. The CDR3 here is CATSDRGSGNTIYF. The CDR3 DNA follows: TGTGCCACCTCCGACAGGGGCTCTGGAAACACCATATATTTT.